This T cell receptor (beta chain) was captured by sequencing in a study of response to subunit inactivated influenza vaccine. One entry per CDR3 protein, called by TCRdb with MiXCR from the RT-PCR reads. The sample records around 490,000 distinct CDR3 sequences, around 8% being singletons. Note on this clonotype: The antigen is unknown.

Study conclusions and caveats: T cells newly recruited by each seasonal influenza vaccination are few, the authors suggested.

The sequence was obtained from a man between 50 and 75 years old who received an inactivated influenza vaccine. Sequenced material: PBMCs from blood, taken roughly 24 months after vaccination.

The DNA of the CDR3 is TGCAGTGCTAGAGGAGGACGGGGGGGCAGTTACAATGAGCAGTTCTTC. Protein product: CSARGGRGGSYNEQFF. V is TRBV20-1 and J is TRBJ2-1; TRBD2 matches 8 bases. Germline-derived CDR1 and CDR2 are DFQATT and SNEGSKA (reference sequence). V lost 1 base and J lost 4; bases outside the gene matches: 9. The length of the CDR3 is 16 residues.